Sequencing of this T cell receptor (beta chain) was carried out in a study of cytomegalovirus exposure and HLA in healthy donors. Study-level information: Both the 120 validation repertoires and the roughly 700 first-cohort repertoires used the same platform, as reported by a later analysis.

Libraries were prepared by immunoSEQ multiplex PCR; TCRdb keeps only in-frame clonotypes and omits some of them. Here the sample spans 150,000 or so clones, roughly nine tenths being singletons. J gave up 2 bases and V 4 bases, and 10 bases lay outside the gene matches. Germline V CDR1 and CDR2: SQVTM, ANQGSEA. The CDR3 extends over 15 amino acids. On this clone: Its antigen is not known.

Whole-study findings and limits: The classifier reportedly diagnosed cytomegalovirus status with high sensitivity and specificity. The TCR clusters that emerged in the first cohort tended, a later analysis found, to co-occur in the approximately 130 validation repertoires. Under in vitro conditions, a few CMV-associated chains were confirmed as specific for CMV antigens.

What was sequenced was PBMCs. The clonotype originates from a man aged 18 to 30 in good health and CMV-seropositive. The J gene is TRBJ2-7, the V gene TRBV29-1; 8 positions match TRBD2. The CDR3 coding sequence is TGCAGCGTTGCGGGGGGGGTCTTTCGGGCCTACGAGCAGTACTTC. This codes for CSVAGGVFRAYEQYF.